Shown below are 4 T cell receptor beta chains from a single sample sequenced in a study of blood T cells in healthy people across ages. Then a second PCR, running about 6 to 12 cycles, was carried out with a sample-barcoded 5' primer and a J-beta primer mix. TCRdb re-called the 5' RACE reads with MiXCR, one entry per CDR3 protein. In the table there are around 2 million distinct CDR3 sequences, 30% to 40% of which are singletons. Sequencing was done on a sample of blood. The receptor set was obtained from a human donor in good health.

A remark on this clonotype: This could be a read error, since a much larger clone is one nucleotide away. The gene calls are TRBV20-1 and TRBJ2-7; 14 nucleotides align to TRBD2. CDR1 is DFQATT, CDR2 SNEGSKA, per germline (reference sequence). The CDR3 is 16 residues long. Here the CDR3 reads CGARGGGLAGENEQYF. The CDR3 region has the DNA TGCGGTGCTAGAGGGGGGGGACTAGCGGGGGAGAACGAGCAGTACTTC.

The CDR3 sequence: CAISETGSGTEAFF. The CDR3, as DNA: TGTGCCATCAGTGAGACAGGGTCTGGGACTGAAGCTTTCTTT. This chain joins TRBV10-3 and TRBJ1-1; D might be TRBD1 (6 bases). V was trimmed by 2 bases and J by 5 bases, leaving 12 bases between them. This CDR3 contains 14 residues. Germline lookup yields CDR1 ENHRY and CDR2 SYGVKD.

This chain joins TRBV15 and TRBJ2-7, with TRBD1 matching over 9 bases. Per the germline V gene, CDR1 is LNHNV and CDR2 is YYDKDF (reference sequence). The trim removed 3 bases at V and 0 bases at J, leaving 6 bases unmatched. CDR3 size: 16 residues. CDR3 protein: CATSRDRGKSSYEQYF. The CDR3 DNA follows: TGTGCCACCAGCAGGGACAGGGGAAAAAGCTCCTACGAGCAGTACTTC.

This clonotype was counted many times. This chain joins TRBV12-3 or TRBV12-4 and TRBJ2-3, with 7 nucleotides matching TRBD1. The CDR3 covers 15 residues. The J segment lost 2 bases and the V segment lost 5 bases, leaving 7 bases of the junction unmatched. DNA for the CDR3: TGTGCCAGCAGTGACCGGGACAGAGCCACAGATACGCAGTATTTT. Translating gives CASSDRDRATDTQYF.